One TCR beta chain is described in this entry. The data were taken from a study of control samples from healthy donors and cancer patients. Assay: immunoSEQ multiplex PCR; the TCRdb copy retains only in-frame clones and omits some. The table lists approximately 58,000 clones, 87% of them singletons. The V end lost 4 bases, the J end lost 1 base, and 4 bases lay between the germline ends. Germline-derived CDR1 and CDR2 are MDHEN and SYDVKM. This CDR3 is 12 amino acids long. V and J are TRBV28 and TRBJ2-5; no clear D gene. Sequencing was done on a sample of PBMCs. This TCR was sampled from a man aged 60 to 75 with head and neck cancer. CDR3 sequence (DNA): TGTGCCAGCAGTTCGGGCCAAGAGACCCAGTACTTC. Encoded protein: CASSSGQETQYF.